Listed below are T cell receptor beta chains from one sample, sequenced in a study of blood T cell repertoires in COVID-19. Sequenced by immunoSEQ multiplex PCR; TCRdb stores in-frame clones only, minus some. This repertoire shows 300,000 to 400,000 clones, 88% found once; its top ten account for roughly 6.6%. The sequenced sample was peripheral blood. Every receptor here comes from a woman in her 70s with COVID-19, enrolled during active disease. Each CDR3 is given with its conserved first and last residue. Each record gives: V gene, D gene, J gene, clone size, CDR3 DNA, CDR3 protein. The D gene is left open where the match is weak. A clone size is listed for some rows: how often the clone was seen (once, few, many), or a class if it is expanded.

v_gene: TRBV6-5
d_gene: TRBD1
j_gene: TRBJ1-1
abundance: .
CDR3nt: TGTGCCAGCAGTTACTCAAGGGGGCGCACTGAAGCTTTCTTT
CDR3aa: CASSYSRGRTEAFF

v_gene: TRBV28
d_gene: TRBD1
j_gene: TRBJ1-2
abundance: once
CDR3nt: TGTGCCAGCACCTCTCGAGCCGGGACAGGGGAGGAAGCGGGCTACACCTTC
CDR3aa: CASTSRAGTGEEAGYTF

v_gene: TRBV5-6
d_gene: TRBD1
j_gene: TRBJ1-5
abundance: .
CDR3nt: TGTGCCAGCAGCTTGGGGACAGGTCCCAATCAGCCCCAGCATTTT
CDR3aa: CASSLGTGPNQPQHF

v_gene: TRBV19
d_gene: TRBD1
j_gene: TRBJ1-1
abundance: .
CDR3nt: TGTGCCAGTAGGGGACAGGGAGGGTACGCTGAAGCTTTCTTT
CDR3aa: CASRGQGGYAEAFF

v_gene: TRBV9
d_gene: TRBD1
j_gene: TRBJ1-4
abundance: once
CDR3nt: TGTGCCAGCAGCTCACAGGGGGCTAATGAAAAACTGTTTTTT
CDR3aa: CASSSQGANEKLFF

v_gene: TRBV6-5
d_gene: TRBD1
j_gene: TRBJ1-4
abundance: .
CDR3nt: TGTGCCAGCAGTCTTATGGGACAGGCAGGTGAAAAACTGTTTTTT
CDR3aa: CASSLMGQAGEKLFF

v_gene: TRBV18
d_gene: TRBD1
j_gene: TRBJ2-7
abundance: .
CDR3nt: TGTGCCAGCTCACCGGGGACAGGGTATACCTACGAGCAGTACTTC
CDR3aa: CASSPGTGYTYEQYF

v_gene: TRBV29-1
d_gene: .
j_gene: TRBJ2-2
abundance: .
CDR3nt: TGCAGCGTTATCAGAGAGACAAACACCGGGGAGCTGTTTTTT
CDR3aa: CSVIRETNTGELFF

v_gene: TRBV9
d_gene: .
j_gene: TRBJ1-2
abundance: .
CDR3nt: TGTGCCAGCAGCGTGACGAGACAGGTGTCTCAGAAATATGGCTACACCTTC
CDR3aa: CASSVTRQVSQKYGYTF

v_gene: TRBV5-1
d_gene: .
j_gene: TRBJ2-3
abundance: .
CDR3nt: TGCGCCAGCAGCTTGGTTGCAGGCAGCACAGATACGCAGTATTTT
CDR3aa: CASSLVAGSTDTQYF

v_gene: TRBV27
d_gene: .
j_gene: TRBJ2-7
abundance: .
CDR3nt: TGTGCCAGCAGTTCGGACCAGGGCCTCGAGCAGTGCTTC
CDR3aa: CASSSDQGLEQCF

v_gene: TRBV6-5
d_gene: TRBD1
j_gene: TRBJ1-2
abundance: .
CDR3nt: TGTGCCAGCAGTTACTCCCGGACAGGTGGCGAGGGCTACACCTTC
CDR3aa: CASSYSRTGGEGYTF

v_gene: TRBV2
d_gene: .
j_gene: TRBJ1-2
abundance: .
CDR3nt: TGTGCCAGCAGTGAAACAGTTAACCGGGCACAGGAGTCCAACTATGGCTACACCTTC
CDR3aa: CASSETVNRAQESNYGYTF

v_gene: TRBV5-6
d_gene: TRBD2
j_gene: TRBJ2-7
abundance: once
CDR3nt: TGTGCCAGCAGCTTAGGCATAGCGGGGTCCTACGAGCAGTACTTC
CDR3aa: CASSLGIAGSYEQYF

v_gene: TRBV9
d_gene: TRBD1
j_gene: TRBJ1-2
abundance: once
CDR3nt: TGTGCCAGCAGCCCGACGGCAGGGGGCTATGGCTACACCTTC
CDR3aa: CASSPTAGGYGYTF

v_gene: TRBV19
d_gene: .
j_gene: TRBJ1-1
abundance: once
CDR3nt: TGTGCCAGTAGTATAACAGGGCCCTCCGAAGCTTTCTTT
CDR3aa: CASSITGPSEAFF

v_gene: TRBV18
d_gene: TRBD1
j_gene: TRBJ2-7
abundance: few
CDR3nt: TGTGCCAGCTCAGACGACGGGACAGGGTTCTACGAGCAGTACTTC
CDR3aa: CASSDDGTGFYEQYF

v_gene: TRBV5-6
d_gene: TRBD1
j_gene: TRBJ1-4
abundance: .
CDR3nt: TGTGCCAGCAGCATCCGGGAAACAGGGGCTAATGAAAAACTGTTTTTT
CDR3aa: CASSIRETGANEKLFF

v_gene: TRBV2
d_gene: TRBD2
j_gene: TRBJ2-2
abundance: .
CDR3nt: TGTGCCAGCAGTTTACTAGCGGGGGGGAACACCGGGGAGCTGTTTTTT
CDR3aa: CASSLLAGGNTGELFF

v_gene: TRBV28
d_gene: TRBD2
j_gene: TRBJ2-7
abundance: .
CDR3nt: TGTGCCAGCAGTTTGATAGCGGGGGGGACCTACGAGCAGTACTTC
CDR3aa: CASSLIAGGTYEQYF

v_gene: TRBV23-1
d_gene: .
j_gene: TRBJ1-2
abundance: .
CDR3nt: TGCGCCAGCAGTAACCCGCAGGGTCCTAACTATGGCTACACCTTC
CDR3aa: CASSNPQGPNYGYTF

v_gene: TRBV4-3
d_gene: .
j_gene: TRBJ1-6
abundance: .
CDR3nt: TGCGCCAGCAGCCAAGAACCGGGCTCCGGGAGGAATTCACCCCTCCACTTT
CDR3aa: CASSQEPGSGRNSPLHF

v_gene: TRBV11-2
d_gene: .
j_gene: TRBJ1-1
abundance: .
CDR3nt: TGTGCCAGCAGCGTAGGTCATAACACTGAAGCTTTCTTT
CDR3aa: CASSVGHNTEAFF

v_gene: TRBV7-9
d_gene: .
j_gene: TRBJ1-5
abundance: .
CDR3nt: TGTGCCAGCAGCTTAGCAGAGAATCAGCCCCAGCATTTT
CDR3aa: CASSLAENQPQHF

v_gene: TRBV5-1
d_gene: TRBD2
j_gene: TRBJ2-3
abundance: .
CDR3nt: TGCGCCAGCAGCCTGACTAGCACCGCTCCGACAGATACGCAGTATTTT
CDR3aa: CASSLTSTAPTDTQYF

v_gene: TRBV24-1
d_gene: .
j_gene: TRBJ2-7
abundance: .
CDR3nt: TGTGCCACCAGTGATCCTCGGGGGAGCCTCTACGAGCAGTACTTC
CDR3aa: CATSDPRGSLYEQYF

v_gene: TRBV2
d_gene: .
j_gene: TRBJ2-7
abundance: few
CDR3nt: TGTGCCAGCCAGGAGGAAGGGTCCTACGAGCAGTACTTC
CDR3aa: CASQEEGSYEQYF

v_gene: TRBV3-1/TRBV3-2
d_gene: TRBD1
j_gene: TRBJ1-2
abundance: .
CDR3nt: TGTGCCAGCAGCCAAGATTCGACGGGACAGGCGGATGGCTACACCTTC
CDR3aa: CASSQDSTGQADGYTF

v_gene: TRBV4-2
d_gene: TRBD2
j_gene: TRBJ2-3
abundance: .
CDR3nt: TGTGCCAGCAGCCAAGTTTCGAGCGGGGGGACCACAGATACGCAGTATTTT
CDR3aa: CASSQVSSGGTTDTQYF

v_gene: TRBV5-1
d_gene: .
j_gene: TRBJ1-2
abundance: .
CDR3nt: TGCGCCAGCAGCTTGGATATGGGCTACACCTTC
CDR3aa: CASSLDMGYTF

v_gene: TRBV28
d_gene: TRBD1
j_gene: TRBJ1-2
abundance: .
CDR3nt: TGTGCCAGCAGTATAGGGGGACAGGGAGGTTATGGCTACACCTTC
CDR3aa: CASSIGGQGGYGYTF

v_gene: TRBV29-1
d_gene: TRBD1
j_gene: TRBJ1-4
abundance: few
CDR3nt: TGCAGCGTTTGTCGGGACAGGGAAGGAGAAAAACTGTTTTTT
CDR3aa: CSVCRDREGEKLFF

v_gene: TRBV7-2
d_gene: TRBD1
j_gene: TRBJ1-4
abundance: few
CDR3nt: TGTGCCAGCAGTCTTGGGACAGGGGAAGAAAAACTGTTTTTT
CDR3aa: CASSLGTGEEKLFF

v_gene: TRBV10-1
d_gene: .
j_gene: TRBJ1-3
abundance: once
CDR3nt: TGCGCCAGCAGTGAGTCTGATTGGGAGAGCTCTGGAAACACCATATATTTT
CDR3aa: CASSESDWESSGNTIYF

v_gene: TRBV7-3
d_gene: TRBD2
j_gene: TRBJ2-3
abundance: .
CDR3nt: TGTGCCAGCAGCTCGGGGACTAGCCTTAGCACAGATACGCAGTATTTT
CDR3aa: CASSSGTSLSTDTQYF

v_gene: TRBV19
d_gene: .
j_gene: TRBJ1-2
abundance: .
CDR3nt: TGTGCCAGTAGGACGATCCGGGACACAAGTTCTAACTATGGCTACACCTTC
CDR3aa: CASRTIRDTSSNYGYTF

v_gene: TRBV5-1
d_gene: .
j_gene: TRBJ2-1
abundance: .
CDR3nt: TGCGCCAGCAGCTTGGGTGCGGGACCCCTCAATGAGCAGTTCTTC
CDR3aa: CASSLGAGPLNEQFF

v_gene: TRBV7-3
d_gene: TRBD1
j_gene: TRBJ1-2
abundance: .
CDR3nt: TGTGCCAGCAGCCCCGCCGGGACAGGGTTCGGCTACACCTTC
CDR3aa: CASSPAGTGFGYTF

v_gene: TRBV7-2
d_gene: .
j_gene: TRBJ2-2
abundance: .
CDR3nt: TGTGCCAGCAGCTTAGCGCGTTTCGGGGAGCTGTTTTTT
CDR3aa: CASSLARFGELFF

v_gene: TRBV24-1
d_gene: .
j_gene: TRBJ1-2
abundance: .
CDR3nt: TGTGCCACCAGTGACCCCACCACAGGGAGCTCGGGCTACACCTTC
CDR3aa: CATSDPTTGSSGYTF

v_gene: TRBV5-6
d_gene: .
j_gene: TRBJ1-6
abundance: .
CDR3nt: TGTGCCAGCAGCTTGGAAGGGGGTAATTCACCCCTCCACTTT
CDR3aa: CASSLEGGNSPLHF

v_gene: TRBV10-1
d_gene: .
j_gene: TRBJ1-3
abundance: .
CDR3nt: TGCGCCAGCAGTGAGTCGTCAGGGTCTGGAAACACCATATATTTT
CDR3aa: CASSESSGSGNTIYF

v_gene: TRBV18
d_gene: TRBD1
j_gene: TRBJ1-1
abundance: few
CDR3nt: TGTGCCAGCTCATTCGGACAGGGCTTGAACACTGAAGCTTTCTTT
CDR3aa: CASSFGQGLNTEAFF

v_gene: TRBV21-1
d_gene: .
j_gene: TRBJ2-3
abundance: .
CDR3nt: TGTGCCAGTCCGGGAGGGGGCCCAGATACGCAGTATTTT
CDR3aa: CASPGGGPDTQYF

v_gene: TRBV20-1
d_gene: TRBD1
j_gene: TRBJ1-2
abundance: .
CDR3nt: TGCAGTGCTAGTGTGGGACCGGGACAGTATGGCTACACCTTC
CDR3aa: CSASVGPGQYGYTF

v_gene: TRBV24-1
d_gene: TRBD1
j_gene: TRBJ1-1
abundance: .
CDR3nt: TGTGCCACCAGTGATCTATATAGGGGACAGGAGAACACTGAAGCTTTCTTT
CDR3aa: CATSDLYRGQENTEAFF

v_gene: TRBV12-3/TRBV12-4
d_gene: .
j_gene: TRBJ1-1
abundance: .
CDR3nt: .
CDR3aa: CASWGEGATFF

v_gene: TRBV7-8
d_gene: TRBD2
j_gene: TRBJ2-2
abundance: .
CDR3nt: TGTGCCAGCAGCGTTAGCGGGGGGGCCACCGGGGAGCTGTTTTTT
CDR3aa: CASSVSGGATGELFF

v_gene: TRBV5-1
d_gene: .
j_gene: TRBJ1-6
abundance: .
CDR3nt: TGCGCCAGCAGCTCGACAGGATCCTATAATTCACCCCTCCACTTT
CDR3aa: CASSSTGSYNSPLHF

v_gene: TRBV28
d_gene: .
j_gene: TRBJ1-3
abundance: few
CDR3nt: TGTGCCAGCAGTTTCGGGGCGGGGGATACAGGGAACACCATATATTTT
CDR3aa: CASSFGAGDTGNTIYF

v_gene: TRBV5-4
d_gene: .
j_gene: TRBJ1-1
abundance: few
CDR3nt: TGTGCCAGCAGCTTAGTAGACAGTAACACTGAAGCTTTCTTT
CDR3aa: CASSLVDSNTEAFF

v_gene: TRBV29-1
d_gene: .
j_gene: TRBJ1-2
abundance: .
CDR3nt: TGCAGCGTTCTGGGCGGGTGGTATGGCTACACCTTC
CDR3aa: CSVLGGWYGYTF

v_gene: TRBV12-5
d_gene: .
j_gene: TRBJ1-5
abundance: .
CDR3nt: TGTGCTAGTGGTTTGGCACAGGGTATCGGTCAGCCCCAGCATTTT
CDR3aa: CASGLAQGIGQPQHF